A single sample gave rise to the 30 T cell receptor beta chains below, sequenced in a study of CD8+CD57+ T cells in acquired aplastic anemia. Genomic DNA provided the template from which TCR beta VDJ and CDR3 profiles were obtained. MiXCR, run by TCRdb on the reads, gives a single entry per CDR3 protein. The table records 100,000 to 150,000 distinct CDR3 sequences, 41% of them present only once. Sequenced material: sorted CD4+, CD8+, or CD8+CD57+ T cells (not recorded which) from PBMCs. The receptors were gathered from a human donor in good health, serving as a control.

This clonotype was picked up many times. V usage is TRBV12-3 or TRBV12-4 and J usage is TRBJ2-3, with 11 nucleotides matching TRBD2. Germline trimming cut 3 bases from V and 5 bases from J; bases unmatched to any gene: 1. The CDR3 consists of 14 residues. CDR3 protein: CASSFLAGGDTQYF. The CDR3 DNA is TGTGCCAGCAGTTTTCTAGCGGGGGGAGATACGCAGTATTTT.

Ten or more counts support this clonotype. DNA for the CDR3: TGTGCCAGTCGACGGGACAGGGTGGACAATGAGCAGTTCTTC. As protein: CASRRDRVDNEQFF. This rearrangement joins TRBV19 to TRBJ2-1; 9 bases agree with TRBD1. Losses at the gene ends were 8 bases for V and 5 bases for J; bases not matched to a gene: 7. Germline V gene lookup returns CDR1 LNHDA and CDR2 SQIVND (reference sequence). This CDR3 is built from 14 residues. Supplemented by reference TRBV19 and TRBJ2-1, the full variable domain reads DGGITQSPKYLFRKEGQNVTLSCEQNLNHDAMYWYRQDPGQGLRLIYYSQIVNDFQKGDIAEGYSVSREKKESFPLTVTSAQKNPTAFYLCASRRDRVDNEQFFGPGTRLTVL.

This clonotype was detected ten times or more. This chain uses TRBV9 with TRBJ2-3, with D tentatively TRBD2 (6 bases). The CDR3 extends over 14 amino acids. CDR1 is SGDLS and CDR2 is YYNGEE in the germline V gene. V lost 4 bases and J 6 bases, leaving 15 bases between the germline ends. DNA of the CDR3: TGTGCCAGCAGCCCCCGATGGGGGGACGATACGCAGTATTTT. As protein: CASSPRWGDDTQYF.

Concerning this clonotype: Just one base apart from a much larger clone, this may be a read error. The V and J genes are TRBV6-1 and TRBJ1-6; no firm D call. The CDR3 has 15 residues. Germline lookup yields CDR1 MNHNS and CDR2 SASEGT. The CDR3 here is CASKLGAKGNPPLHF. The CDR3 DNA reads TGTGCCAGCAAACTCGGTGCGAAGGGTAATCCACCCCTCCACTTT.

J is TRBJ1-2 and V is TRBV10-1, with D unclear. The CDR3 covers 11 residues. Trimming pared 7 bases from V and 9 bases from J, leaving 12 bases between. Germline CDR1 and CDR2: WNHNN and SYGVQD (reference sequence). The CDR3 DNA is TGCGCCAGCACCACATGGGGTAGCTACACCTTC. Protein sequence: CASTTWGSYTF.

The sample holds a few counts of this clonotype. Being one base from a much bigger clone, this may be a read error. The rearrangement links TRBV5-1 to TRBJ2-7; D is possibly TRBD2 (6 bases). The ends were cut back, 0 bases at V and 2 bases at J, with 6 bases in the middle. The CDR3 contains 13 residues. Germline loops: CDR1 SGHRS, CDR2 YFSETQ. The CDR3 protein is CASSLERAYEQYF. The CDR3 DNA reads as TGCGCCAGCAGCTTGGAGCGGGCCTACGAGCAGTACTTC.

The chain employs TRBV20-1 and TRBJ2-1; 10 bases map to TRBD2. Germline V gene lookup returns CDR1 DFQATT and CDR2 SNEGSKA (reference sequence). This CDR3 spans 15 amino acids. The junction had 9 bases not matched to a gene; V was cut back by 1 base and J by 9 bases. The CDR3 bases are TGCAGTGCTAGAGCCTGGCCAGCGGGAGGGACTGAGCAGTTCTTC. Protein product: CSARAWPAGGTEQFF.

The sample holds many counts of this clonotype. The CDR3 nucleotides are TGTGCCAGCAGGGCGACAGCAAATCAAGAGACCCAGTACTTC. It specifies CASRATANQETQYF. The rearrangement joins TRBV2 to TRBJ2-5; D possibly corresponds to TRBD1 (5 bases). CDR3 length: 14 amino acids. CDR1 SNHLY and CDR2 FYNNEI come from the germline V gene. The V end lost 6 bases, the J end lost 2 bases, and 13 bases lay between the germline ends.

This clonotype was seen at least ten times. The chain is built from TRBV19 and TRBJ1-3; D ambiguous. This CDR3 is built from 15 residues. Germline loops: CDR1 LNHDA, CDR2 SQIVND (reference sequence). The V end was cut by 1 base, the J end by 4 bases, with 11 bases between. CDR3 amino acids: CASSIASIGGNTIYF. The CDR3 nucleotides read TGTGCCAGTAGTATAGCTTCGATTGGAGGAAACACCATATATTTT.

The gene calls are TRBV10-3 and TRBJ2-3; no clear D. With 0 bases removed from V and 2 bases from J, the gap between germline ends came to 3 bases. Germline V gene sequence: CDR1 ENHRY, CDR2 SYGVKD. This CDR3 has 13 amino acids. CDR3 nucleotides: TGTGCCATCAGTGAGTCAGACACAGATACGCAGTATTTT. It specifies CAISESDTDTQYF.

To note about this clonotype: One end of the junction does not line up with germline, which may come from a read error. The chain has TRBV10-3 and TRBJ1-1; 9 bases line up with TRBD1. Germline V gives CDR1 ENHRY, CDR2 SYGVKD. CDR3 length: 14 residues. CDR3 sequence (DNA): TGTGCCATCAGGTGGGACAGGGAGGGCACTGAGGCTTTCTTT. Its protein is CAIRWDREGTEAFF.

The CDR3 spells CASSGRAGAGELFF. CDR3 nucleotides: TGTGCCAGCAGTGGTAGGGCGGGGGCCGGGGAGCTGTTTTTT. This chain joins TRBV2 and TRBJ2-2; 7 nucleotides match TRBD2. This CDR3 region has 14 residues. Germline V gene sequence: CDR1 SNHLY, CDR2 FYNNEI. Trimming removed 4 bases from V and 6 bases from J; junction bases left unmatched: 5.

The V and J genes are TRBV10-3 and TRBJ2-3, with TRBD1 as a possible D gene (6 bases). The CDR3 consists of 15 residues. Trimming left V 2 bases short and J 1 base short, with 10 bases between. The germline gives CDR1 ENHRY, CDR2 SYGVKD. CDR3 DNA sequence: TGTGCCATCAGTGAGGGGGGCGGCGGCACAGATACGCAGTATTTT. This encodes CAISEGGGGTDTQYF.

The genes are TRBV19 and TRBJ1-1; D gene unclear. Germline V gene lookup returns CDR1 LNHDA and CDR2 SQIVND (reference sequence). The ends were cut back, 2 bases at V and 1 base at J, with 5 bases in the middle. This CDR3 has 13 amino acids. The CDR3 reads CASSIPRNTEAFF. Written as DNA, the CDR3 is TGTGCCAGTAGTATACCCAGGAACACTGAAGCTTTCTTT.

This clonotype was seen at least ten times. This chain's CDR3 is CAISRAGDTQYF. The CDR3 coding sequence is TGTGCCATCAGCCGAGCGGGGGATACGCAGTATTTT. V is TRBV10-3 and J is TRBJ2-3, with 7 bases fitting TRBD2. Germline lookup yields CDR1 ENHRY and CDR2 SYGVKD. J was trimmed by 6 bases and V by 6 bases; bases with no gene match: 3. This CDR3 has 12 amino acids.

In its sample, this clonotype was seen many times. The chain links TRBV6-1 to TRBJ1-2, with 9 bases fitting TRBD1. Trimming took 10 bases from V and 4 from J; bases not matched to a gene: 4. CDR1 and CDR2 from the germline V gene are MNHNS and SASEGT. CDR3 length: 12 residues. The CDR3 coding sequence is TGTGCCACCAGACAGGGGGGCTATGGCTACACCTTC. Protein sequence: CATRQGGYGYTF.

This clonotype was picked up a small number of times. This chain uses TRBV10-2 with TRBJ1-1; D may be TRBD1 (6 bases). With 5 bases removed from V and 7 bases from J, the gap between germline ends came to 11 bases. Germline lookup yields CDR1 WSHSY and CDR2 SAAADI. The CDR3 has 12 residues. CDR3 sequence reads: CASSLQGIEAFF. CDR3 nucleotide sequence: TGCGCCAGCAGTTTACAGGGAATTGAAGCTTTCTTT.

This clonotype was seen once. The chain links TRBV5-6 to TRBJ2-7; D is uncertain. This CDR3 is built from 15 residues. The V gene's germline CDR1 is SGHDT and CDR2 YYEEEE. Trimming removed 3 bases at V and 0 bases at J, with 13 bases between. The CDR3 region is CASSSSGSPSYEQYV. For the CDR3, the DNA is TGTGCCAGCAGCTCATCCGGGTCTCCCTCCTACGAGCAGTACGTC.

Regarding this clonotype: One base away lies a much larger clone, so this may be a sequencing read error. The genes are TRBV5-1 and TRBJ2-1, with 7 nucleotides matching TRBD2. In germline, CDR1 is SGHRS, CDR2 YFSETQ. The CDR3 totals 16 residues. In DNA, the CDR3 is TGCGCCATCAGCTTGAGTTGGGCGGGAGCCCACAATGAGCAGTTCTTC. Residues: CAISLSWAGAHNEQFF.

This clonotype was recorded many times. The chain carries TRBV5-8 and TRBJ2-3, with 11 positions matching TRBD1. The V and J ends lost 9 bases and 8 bases, in that order; junction bases with no gene match: 11. Germline loops: CDR1 SGHTS, CDR2 YDEGEE. The CDR3 is made up of 14 amino acids. The DNA for the CDR3 is TGTGCCAACCACCCCGGGACAGGGGGGGCTACGCAGTATTTT. This encodes CANHPGTGGATQYF.

This chain connects TRBV20-1 to TRBJ1-2; 7 positions match TRBD1. The CDR3 sequence is 18 residues long. J gave up 6 bases and V 2 bases, and 21 bases lay outside the gene matches. Germline lookup yields CDR1 DFQATT and CDR2 SNEGSKA (reference sequence). CDR3 nucleotide sequence: TGCAGTGCTAGACTCATAGTTGGGACAGCCGGAGGGAGGGATGGCTACACCTTC. Its protein product is CSARLIVGTAGGRDGYTF.

The chain joins TRBV25-1 to TRBJ2-7; D is perhaps TRBD1 or TRBD2 (6 bases each). There are 16 residues in the CDR3. Per germline, CDR1 MGHDK and CDR2 SYGVNS. Trimming cost V 1 base and J 0 bases, with 13 bases left between them. The chain's CDR3 is CASSESGGLSSYEQYF. The CDR3, as DNA: TGTGCCAGCAGTGAATCCGGGGGCCTTAGCTCCTACGAGCAGTACTTC.

V gene TRBV7-2 combines with J gene TRBJ2-7; D gene uncertain. The germline V and J ends were trimmed by 2 bases and 2 bases, with 13 bases remaining between them. The CDR3 is 15 residues long. From germline, CDR1 is SGHTA and CDR2 FQGNSA. The CDR3 spells CASSLHGTATYEQYF. CDR3 sequence (DNA): TGTGCCAGCAGCTTACATGGTACAGCTACCTACGAGCAGTACTTC.

This clonotype was counted many times. This clone may be a read error of a much larger clone one base away. The chain couples TRBV10-3 to TRBJ1-1; D not certain. This CDR3 has 12 residues. The germline CDR1 and CDR2 sequences are ENHRY and SYGVKD. The V and J ends lost 6 bases and 3 bases respectively, with 8 bases between them. The CDR3 coding sequence is TGTGCCATCAGGGGGAGGGACACTGAAGCTTTCTTT. It is translated as CAIRGRDTEAFF.

V is TRBV29-1 and J is TRBJ1-1; TRBD1 matches at 9 bases. The CDR3 contains 11 residues. CDR1 and CDR2 (germline): SQVTM, ANQGSEA. The CDR3 nucleotides are TGCGCGGGACAGGGAGTAATTGAAGCTTTCTTT. Amino acids: CAGQGVIEAFF.

There are many counts of this clonotype. CDR3 residues: CASSPGIAGDNFQETQYF. The DNA of the CDR3 is TGTGCCAGCAGCCCCGGTATAGCGGGAGACAACTTCCAAGAGACCCAGTACTTC. The genes are TRBV14 and TRBJ2-5; TRBD2 matches at 9 bases. V lost 4 bases to trimming and J lost 1 base; unmatched junction nucleotides: 13. The CDR3 totals 18 residues. CDR1 is SGHDN, CDR2 FVKESK, per germline.

This clonotype was counted ten times or more. This chain connects TRBV5-1 to TRBJ2-3; TRBD2 matches at 14 bases. V dropped 0 bases and J dropped 2; count of bases not matched to a gene: 5. The V gene's germline CDR1 is SGHRS and CDR2 YFSETQ. The CDR3 sequence is 18 residues long. The CDR3 protein is CASSLGGLAGGYTDTQYF. Here the CDR3 DNA reads TGCGCCAGCAGCTTGGGAGGACTAGCGGGGGGCTACACAGATACGCAGTATTTT.

The CDR3 sequence: CASSGGGGRVGETQYF. CDR3 nucleotides: TGTGCCAGCAGTGGGGGAGGGGGAAGGGTAGGAGAGACCCAGTACTTC. V gene TRBV2 combines with J gene TRBJ2-5; a weak D match, TRBD2 (7 bases). V lost 4 bases and J 4 bases, leaving 19 bases between the germline ends. Germline V gene data show CDR1 as SNHLY and CDR2 as FYNNEI. This CDR3 region has 16 residues.

This clonotype came up a few times. V usage is TRBV30 and J usage is TRBJ1-5, with a weak D call TRBD1 (5 bases). The CDR3 covers 16 residues. V lost 0 bases and J lost 9, with 21 bases in between. The V gene's germline CDR1 is GTSNPN and CDR2 SVGIG (reference sequence). The CDR3 DNA is TGTGCCTGGAGTGTGGCCCGGGCAGGGCAGGGTGGGCCCCAGCATTTT. The encoded protein is CAWSVARAGQGGPQHF.

This clonotype was seen only once. This chain links TRBV18 with TRBJ1-2; perhaps TRBD1 as D (5 bases). Between the trimmed V and J ends, which lost 3 bases and 4 bases, there was a span of 21 bases. Germline loops: CDR1 KGHSH, CDR2 LQKENI. The CDR3 has 17 residues. CDR3 protein: CASSPPAGQVGPYGYTF. CDR3 DNA sequence: TGTGCCAGCTCACCTCCAGCAGGCCAGGTGGGACCCTATGGCTACACCTTC.